This TCR beta chain was obtained from a study of T-cell reconstitution after alpha-beta-depleted transplantation in children. The library targeted TCRbeta and was prepared with unique molecular identifiers. TCRdb recomputed calls from the PCR reads with MiXCR, one row per CDR3 protein. The sample shows around 240,000 distinct CDR3 sequences, 9.7% of them seen only once. The CDR3 runs to 14 residues. V gave up 9 bases and J gave up 3 bases, with 18 bases separating them. Germline V gene lookup returns CDR1 SNHLY and CDR2 FYNNEI. Source: PBMCs from the stem cell graft donor, taken from the stem cell graft. V usage is TRBV2 and J usage is TRBJ2-7; D possibly corresponds to TRBD2 (5 bases). This TCR was sampled from a human donor who donated a stem cell graft to a child with SCID. The DNA for the CDR3 is TGTGCCAGAAATCCGACTGGGAGCGTCTACGAGCAGTACTTC. As protein: CARNPTGSVYEQYF.